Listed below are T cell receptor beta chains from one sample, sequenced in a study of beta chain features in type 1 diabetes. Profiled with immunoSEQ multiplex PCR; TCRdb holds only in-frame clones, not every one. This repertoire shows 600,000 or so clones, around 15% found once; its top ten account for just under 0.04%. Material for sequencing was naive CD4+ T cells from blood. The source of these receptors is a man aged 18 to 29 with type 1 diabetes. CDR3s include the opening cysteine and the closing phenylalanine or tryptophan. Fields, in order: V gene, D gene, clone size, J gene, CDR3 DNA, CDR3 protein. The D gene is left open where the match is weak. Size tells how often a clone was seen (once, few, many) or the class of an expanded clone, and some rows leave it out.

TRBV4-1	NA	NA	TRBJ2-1	TGCGCCAGCAGCCCTCTAGTACGGTCCGATTCCTACAATGAGCAGTTCTTC	CASSPLVRSDSYNEQFF
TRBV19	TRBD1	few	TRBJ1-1	TGTGCCAGTAGGTTGGACAGGCAGAACACTGAAGCTTTCTTT	CASRLDRQNTEAFF
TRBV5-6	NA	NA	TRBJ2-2	TGTGCCAGCAGCTCCCCGGCCACCGGGGAGCTGTTTTTT	CASSSPATGELFF
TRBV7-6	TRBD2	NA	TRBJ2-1	TGTGCCAGCAGCTTAGTGGGCGGGGAGGGCGATGAGCAGTTCTTC	CASSLVGGEGDEQFF
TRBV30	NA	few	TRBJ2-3	TGTGCCTGGAGTGTACTGTCCGGGCGCACAGATACGCAGTATTTT	CAWSVLSGRTDTQYF
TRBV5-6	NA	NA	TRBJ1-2	TGTGCCAGCAGCCGCCGGCGCCCCGAAGGCTACACCTTC	CASSRRRPEGYTF
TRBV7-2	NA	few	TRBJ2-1	TGTGCCAGCAGCTTAGGGTTGGGCCTCGGTTCATACAATGAGCAGTTCTTC	CASSLGLGLGSYNEQFF
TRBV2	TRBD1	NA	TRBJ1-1	TGTGCCAGCAGGGATGACAGGGTAGTGGGAACTTTCTTT	CASRDDRVVGTFF
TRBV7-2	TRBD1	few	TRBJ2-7	TGTGCCAGCAGCTCAAGGACAGGGGGCGACGAGCAGTACTTC	CASSSRTGGDEQYF
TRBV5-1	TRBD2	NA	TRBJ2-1	TGCGCCAGCAGCTTAGGACTAGCTGACAATGAGCAGTTCTTC	CASSLGLADNEQFF
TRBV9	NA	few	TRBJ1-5	TGTGCCAGCAGCGTAGCTGAATCGGGCCACCAGCATTTT	CASSVAESGHQHF
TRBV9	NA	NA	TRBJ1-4	TGTGCCAGCAGCGGTAGGCCCCCCGGGCCTCAGGGTGAAAAACTGTTTTTT	CASSGRPPGPQGEKLFF
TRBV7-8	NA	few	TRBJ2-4	TGTGCCAGCAGCTTATCGCGTTTTGGAGGAAACATTCAGTACTTC	CASSLSRFGGNIQYF
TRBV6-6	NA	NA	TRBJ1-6	TGTGCCAGCAGTGGGAGGACACCGATTAATTCACCCCTCCACTTT	CASSGRTPINSPLHF
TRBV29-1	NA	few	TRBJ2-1	TGCAGCGTTGAGGACAGGAGGGGAGATGAGCAGTTCTTC	CSVEDRRGDEQFF
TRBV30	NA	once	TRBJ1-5	TGTGCCTGGAAACTAGGGGGTCAGCCCCAGCATTTT	CAWKLGGQPQHF
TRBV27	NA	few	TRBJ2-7	TGTGCCAGCAGTTCGGGTCAGCTCTCCTACGAGCAGTACTTC	CASSSGQLSYEQYF
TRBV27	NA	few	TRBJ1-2	TGTGCCAGCAGCCAGACGGGGACCTTTCGATTGGGCTACACCTTC	CASSQTGTFRLGYTF
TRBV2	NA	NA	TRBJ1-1	TGTGCCAGCAGTGAAGAGGGAAGAAACACTGAAGCTTTCTTT	CASSEEGRNTEAFF
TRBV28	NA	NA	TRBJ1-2	TGTGCCAGCAGTCCAGCGCGGAACGGCTATGGCTACACCTTC	CASSPARNGYGYTF
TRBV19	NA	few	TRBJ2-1	TGTGCCAGTAGTACCTTAAATGAGCAGTTCTTC	CASSTLNEQFF
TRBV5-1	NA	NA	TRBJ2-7	TGCGCCAGCAGCTTGGCGACAGGCTCCTACGAGCAGTACTTC	CASSLATGSYEQYF
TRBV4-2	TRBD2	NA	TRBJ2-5	TGTGCCAGCAGCCCCCAGGGCGGGAGGCGGGGAGAGACCCAGTACTTC	CASSPQGGRRGETQYF
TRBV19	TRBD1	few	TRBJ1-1	TGTGCCAGTATTACAGGGGGCGAGAACACTGAAGCTTTCTTT	CASITGGENTEAFF
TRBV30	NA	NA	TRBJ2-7	TGTGCCTGGAGTGTAGGCTGGGGGGCAATACGAACCTACGAGCAGTACTTC	CAWSVGWGAIRTYEQYF
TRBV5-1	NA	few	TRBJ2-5	TGCGCCAGCAGCTTGGCCAGGGACTACCAAGAGACCCAGTACTTC	CASSLARDYQETQYF
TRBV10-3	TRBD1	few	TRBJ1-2	TGTGCCATCAAGCCCCGCGACAGGGAAGTCTATGGCTACACCTTC	CAIKPRDREVYGYTF
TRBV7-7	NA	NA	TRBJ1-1	TGTGCTAGCAGCTTAAGCGAGAACACTGAAGCTTTCTTT	CASSLSENTEAFF
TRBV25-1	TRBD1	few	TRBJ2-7	TGTGCCAGCAGTGGTGGGACAGACCCCTCTTGGCACGAGCAGTACTTC	CASSGGTDPSWHEQYF
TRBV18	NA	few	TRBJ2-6	TGTGCCAGCTCACCCTCTGGGGCCAACGTCCTGACTTTC	CASSPSGANVLTF
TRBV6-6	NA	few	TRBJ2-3	TGTGCCAGCAGCCCCGGGGGCTCCCTGGATACGCAGTATTTT	CASSPGGSLDTQYF
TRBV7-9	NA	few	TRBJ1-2	TGTGCCAGCAGCCCCGCGGGTATCGGCTACACCTTC	CASSPAGIGYTF
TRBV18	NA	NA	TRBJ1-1	TGTGCCAGCTCACCGAATGAAAGGAGACGGAACACTGAAGCTTTCTTT	CASSPNERRRNTEAFF
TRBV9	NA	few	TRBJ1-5	TGTGCCAGCAGCGTTTGGGTGAATCAGCCCCAGCATTTT	CASSVWVNQPQHF
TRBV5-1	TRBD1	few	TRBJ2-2	TGCGCCAGCAGCTACGCTACAGGGGGCGCGAACACCGGGGAGCTGTTTTTT	CASSYATGGANTGELFF
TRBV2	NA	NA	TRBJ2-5	TGTGCCAGCAGTTCACTTTTAGAGGCGGGTGAGACCCAGTACTTC	CASSSLLEAGETQYF
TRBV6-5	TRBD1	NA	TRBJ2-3	TGTGCCAGCAGCTACAGGGACAGGACGGCAGATACGCAGTATTTT	CASSYRDRTADTQYF
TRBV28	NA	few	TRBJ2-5	TGTGCCAGCAGCTCCCCCGCCGCGGAGACCCAGTACTTC	CASSSPAAETQYF
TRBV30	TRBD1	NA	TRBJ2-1	TGTGCCAGTGACAGGGAGTTGGATGAGCAGTTCTTC	CASDRELDEQFF
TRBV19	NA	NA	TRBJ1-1	TGTGCCAGTAGTCCCCCTCCGAACACTGAAGCTTTCTTT	CASSPPPNTEAFF
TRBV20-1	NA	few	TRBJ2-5	TGCAGTGCTAAACAAGAGACCCAGTACTTC	CSAKQETQYF
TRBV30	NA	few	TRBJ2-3	TGTGCCTGGGCGCGGGGAGATACGCAGTATTTT	CAWARGDTQYF
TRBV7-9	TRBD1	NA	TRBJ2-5	TGTGCCGGAGGACAGGGGGGAGAGACCCAGTACTTC	CAGGQGGETQYF
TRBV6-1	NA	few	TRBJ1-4	TGTGCCAGCGGGGGACTTGTGCAAGAAAAACTGTTTTTT	CASGGLVQEKLFF
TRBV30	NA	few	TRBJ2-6	TGTGCCTGGAGTGTAATAGGGTGGAACCCCTCTGGGGCCAACGTCCTGACTTTC	CAWSVIGWNPSGANVLTF
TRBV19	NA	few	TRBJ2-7	TGTGCCAGTAGTCCGGGCCTACGTTACTACGAGCAGTACTTC	CASSPGLRYYEQYF
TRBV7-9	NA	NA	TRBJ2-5	TGTGCCAGCAGCTTTCATGGACTACAAGAGACCCAGTACTTC	CASSFHGLQETQYF
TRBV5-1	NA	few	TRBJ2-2	TGCGCCAGCAGCCTGCAGGTATCTTCGAACACCGGGGAGCTGTTTTTT	CASSLQVSSNTGELFF
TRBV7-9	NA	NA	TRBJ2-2	TGTGCCAGCAGCTTAGCGGGCGCCGGGGAGCTGTTTTTT	CASSLAGAGELFF
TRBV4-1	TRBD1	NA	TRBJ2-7	TGCGCCAGCAGCCAGGCGATTAGGGGGCTCTACGAGCAGTACTTC	CASSQAIRGLYEQYF